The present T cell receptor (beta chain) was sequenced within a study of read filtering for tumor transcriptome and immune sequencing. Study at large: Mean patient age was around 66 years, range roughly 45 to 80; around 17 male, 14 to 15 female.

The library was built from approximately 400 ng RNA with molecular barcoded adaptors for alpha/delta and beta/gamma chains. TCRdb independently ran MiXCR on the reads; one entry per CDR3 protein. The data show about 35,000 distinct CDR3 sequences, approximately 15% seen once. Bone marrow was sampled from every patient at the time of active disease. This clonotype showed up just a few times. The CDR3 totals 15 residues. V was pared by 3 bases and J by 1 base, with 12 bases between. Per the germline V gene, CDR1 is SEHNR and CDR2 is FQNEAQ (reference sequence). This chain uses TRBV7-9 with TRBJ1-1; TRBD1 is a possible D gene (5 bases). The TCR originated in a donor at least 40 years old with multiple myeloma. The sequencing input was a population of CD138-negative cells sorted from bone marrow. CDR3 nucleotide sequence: TGTGCCAGCAGCTTGTCGGGCAGGGCGAACACTGAAGCTTTCTTT. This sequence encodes CASSLSGRANTEAFF.